This T cell receptor (beta chain) was captured by sequencing in a study of T cells in Graves' hyperthyroidism and ophthalmopathy. The investigators amplified TCR beta CDR3 regions from RNA transcripts. The primer set for the first-round RT-PCR of the TCR CDR3 was HTBI. TCRdb re-called the multiplex PCR reads through MiXCR, storing one row per CDR3 protein. The sample lists about 59,000 distinct CDR3 sequences, around 53% occurring once. This clonotype was counted many times. The CDR3 totals 15 residues. The germline V gene has CDR1 SEHNR and CDR2 FQNEAQ (reference sequence). V gave up 3 bases and J gave up 4 bases; unmatched junction bases: 7.

Sequenced sample: blood. The chain carries TRBV7-9 and TRBJ1-2, with TRBD1 matching over 8 bases. This clonotype was obtained from a woman aged 55-69 years with Graves' ophthalmopathy. For the CDR3, the DNA is TGTGCCAGCAGCTTTCCGTCAGGGGGCTTCTATGGCTACACCTTC. Protein sequence: CASSFPSGGFYGYTF.